This T cell receptor beta chain was sequenced in a study of T cells in localized non-small cell lung cancer (dated by TCRdb to between 2020 and 2021). Context from the whole study: Comparing tumors with uninvolved tumor-adjacent lungs, the study looked at the T cell repertoires of fewer than 250 patients with early-stage NSCLC. A mean age of roughly 64 years was recorded for the NSCLC patients, of whom more than 120 were male and 107 were female. The cohort comprised 200 to 300 treatment-naïve NSCLC patients with resected, localized lung tumors.

At diagnosis, tumor, uninvolved tumor-adjacent lung and peripheral blood were collected and then preserved as a mix of FFPE and fresh-frozen material. For TCR repertoire profiling, the blood samples were analyzed as peripheral blood mononuclear cells. Details on this clone: Its antigen has not been determined. Base quality data are lacking; no much larger clone is found one base away.

Based on the germline V gene, the CDR1 and CDR2 sequences are KGHSH and LQKENI. Reading from cysteine to phenylalanine, the CDR3 counts 12 amino acids. Only the CDR3 part of the read is kept: 36 bases, read in frame from the first base. Compared with germline, V lacks 3 bases and J lacks 7 bases; bases without a gene match: 0. The immunoSEQ Assay was used to sequence TCR beta CDR3 regions from DNA. In the original analysis: To compute T cell density, TCR beta template counts were normalized to usable DNA, which was estimated by amplifying housekeeping genes. Richness was estimated with the preseqR package, extrapolating to 400,000 templates for PBMC samples and 120,000 templates for tissue samples. Clonality was defined by subtracting Pielou's evenness from one. To identify tissue-enriched TCRs, differential abundance testing was run on productive amino-acid clonotypes with a minimum total count of 5 and an alpha of 0.1. The Jaccard Index and the Morisita Overlap Index were used to measure how much the repertoires overlapped between compartments. GLIPH clustered TCR beta CDR3s with public tetramer-defined viral CDR3s; viral motifs required at least three viral sequences plus V-gene enrichment. Imported from immuneACCESS, the table was reduced by TCRdb to in-frame sequences with V and J called. These copies leave out some clones; in studies compared against another copy, an unresolved V gene accounts for under half, and the cause of the remainder is not known. V, J and clone size reflect that table, while D and trimming were determined from the DNA. The sample table shows roughly 30,000 clones, and 85% to 90% are seen once. Of the sample, just under 3% is held by the ten largest clones.

What the work shows at the level of the full study, not this receptor alone: Because the study design was exploratory, TCR variables were selected using unadjusted p-values without false-discovery rate correction. Because multi-region sequencing of the tumors was not done, intratumor heterogeneity could not be ruled out. Longer overall survival was associated with higher blood T cell density, whereas shorter survival was associated with higher adjacent-lung clonality. A median of 57 of the top 100 tumor clones turned up in the paired uninvolved adjacent lung, and under 30 of those clones also ranked among the top 100 of that same adjacent lung. Uninvolved tumor-adjacent lung showed the highest T cell clonality, higher than tumor, which suggests more focused antigenic responses in the adjacent lung.

The rearranged chain carries TRBV18 and TRBJ1-2; 9 of the junction bases match TRBD1. This TCR derives from a female donor older than 55 with stage I lung adenocarcinoma. The sequencing here drew on peripheral blood, taken before any cancer treatment. The DNA reads as follows: TGTGCCAGCTCACCGGGACAGGGTGGCTACACCTTC. It translates as CASSPGQGGYTF.